The next 3 T cell receptor beta chains were all read from a single sample in a study of regulatory T cells. Findings of the study overall: Hydrophobic residues at CDR3 positions 6 and 7 were enriched in conventional CD4+ T cells of CD3G-deficient patients.

Primers: 52 TRBV forward and 13 TRBJ reverse. Produced via immunoSEQ multiplex PCR; TCRdb's table is partial and in-frame only. The data hold more than 25,000 clones, with just under 95% observed a single time. Their recognized antigens are unknown. The sequenced sample was conventional CD4+ T cells sorted from blood. The receptor source for this set is a person aged 18-30 years with CD3G deficiency.

The gene calls are TRBV11-2 and TRBJ1-1, with no clear D. Trimming removed 3 bases at V and 1 base at J, with 9 bases between. This CDR3 is built from 14 residues. The germline CDR1 and CDR2 sequences are SGHAT and FQNNGV. CDR3 in amino acids: CASSFDLRNTEAFF. DNA of the CDR3: TGTGCCAGCAGCTTTGACCTCCGGAACACTGAAGCTTTCTTT.

V usage is TRBV21-1 and J usage is TRBJ2-7; the D call in the table, TRBD2, was not verified against the DNA. TRBV21-1 is a known pseudogene. The CDR3 length is 14 residues. CDR3 nucleotides: TGTGCCAGCAGCATGACTCGAACGGGGGAGGGCCGGAACGTC. Protein product: CASSMTRTGEGRNV.

V usage is TRBV29-1 and J usage is TRBJ2-1; 8 nucleotides match TRBD2. CDR1 and CDR2 (germline): SQVTM, ANQGSEA. The CDR3 contains 13 residues. In DNA, the CDR3 is TGCAGTGGGCGGTTAGCGGGGACGGGTGAGCAGTTCTTC. This encodes CSGRLAGTGEQFF.